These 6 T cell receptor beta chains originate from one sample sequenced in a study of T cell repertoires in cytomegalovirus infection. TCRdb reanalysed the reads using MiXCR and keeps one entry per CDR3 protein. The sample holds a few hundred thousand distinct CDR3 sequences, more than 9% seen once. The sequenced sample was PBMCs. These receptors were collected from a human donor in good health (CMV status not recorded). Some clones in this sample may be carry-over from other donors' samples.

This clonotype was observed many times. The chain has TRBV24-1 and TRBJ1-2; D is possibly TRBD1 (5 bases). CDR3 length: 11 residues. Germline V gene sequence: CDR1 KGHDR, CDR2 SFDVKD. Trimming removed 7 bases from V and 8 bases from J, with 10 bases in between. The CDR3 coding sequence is TGTGCCACCAGCGACAGTTTCGGCTACACCTTC. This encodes CATSDSFGYTF.

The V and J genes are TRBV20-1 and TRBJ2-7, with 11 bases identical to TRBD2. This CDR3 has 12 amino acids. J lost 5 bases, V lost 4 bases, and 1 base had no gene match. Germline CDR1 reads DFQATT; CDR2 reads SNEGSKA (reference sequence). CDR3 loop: CSAKGLADEQYF. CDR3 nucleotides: TGCAGTGCTAAGGGACTAGCGGACGAGCAGTACTTC.

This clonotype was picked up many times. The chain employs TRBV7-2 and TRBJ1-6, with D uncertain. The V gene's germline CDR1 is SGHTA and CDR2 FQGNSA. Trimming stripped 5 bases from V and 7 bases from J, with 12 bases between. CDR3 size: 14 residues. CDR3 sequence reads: CASSDPNKNSPLHF. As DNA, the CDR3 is TGTGCCAGCAGCGACCCAAATAAGAATTCACCCCTCCACTTT.

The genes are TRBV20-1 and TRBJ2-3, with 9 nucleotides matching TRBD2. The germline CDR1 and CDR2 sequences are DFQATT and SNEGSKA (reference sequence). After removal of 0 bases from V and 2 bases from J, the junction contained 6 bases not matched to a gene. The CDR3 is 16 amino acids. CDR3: CSARDPRLADTDTQYF. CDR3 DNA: TGCAGTGCTAGAGATCCCCGACTAGCGGACACAGATACGCAGTATTTT.

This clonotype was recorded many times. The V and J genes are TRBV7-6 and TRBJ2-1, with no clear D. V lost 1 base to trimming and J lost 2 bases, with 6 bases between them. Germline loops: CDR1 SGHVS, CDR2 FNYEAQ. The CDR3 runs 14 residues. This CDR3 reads CASSLELTYNEQFF. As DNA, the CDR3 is TGTGCCAGCAGCTTAGAACTCACCTACAATGAGCAGTTCTTC.

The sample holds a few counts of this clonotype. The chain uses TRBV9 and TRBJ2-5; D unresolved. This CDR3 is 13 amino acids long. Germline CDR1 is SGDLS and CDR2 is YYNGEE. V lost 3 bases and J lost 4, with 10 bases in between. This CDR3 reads CASSALDRETQYF. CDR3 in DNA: TGTGCCAGCAGCGCCTTGGACCGAGAGACCCAGTACTTC.